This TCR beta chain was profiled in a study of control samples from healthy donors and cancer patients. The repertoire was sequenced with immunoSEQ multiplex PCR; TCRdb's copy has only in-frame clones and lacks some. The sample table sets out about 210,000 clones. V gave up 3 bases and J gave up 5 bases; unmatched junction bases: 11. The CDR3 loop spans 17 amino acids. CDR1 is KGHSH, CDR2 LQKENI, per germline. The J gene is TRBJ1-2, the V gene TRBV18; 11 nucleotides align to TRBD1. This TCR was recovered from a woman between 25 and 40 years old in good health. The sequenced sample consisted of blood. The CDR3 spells CASSPRTGGAGRYGYTF. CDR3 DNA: TGTGCCAGCTCACCCAGGACAGGGGGCGCCGGGAGGTATGGCTACACCTTC.